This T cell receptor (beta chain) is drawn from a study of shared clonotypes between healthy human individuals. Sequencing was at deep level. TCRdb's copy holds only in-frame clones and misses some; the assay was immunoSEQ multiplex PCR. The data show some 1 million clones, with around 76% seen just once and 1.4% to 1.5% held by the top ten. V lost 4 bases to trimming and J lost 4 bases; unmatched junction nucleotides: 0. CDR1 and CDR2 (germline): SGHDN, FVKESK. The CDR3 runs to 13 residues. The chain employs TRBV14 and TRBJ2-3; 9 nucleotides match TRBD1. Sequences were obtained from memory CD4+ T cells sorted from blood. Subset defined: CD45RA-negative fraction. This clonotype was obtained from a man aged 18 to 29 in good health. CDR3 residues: CASSRDRADTQYF. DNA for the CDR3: TGTGCCAGCAGCCGGGACAGGGCAGATACGCAGTATTTT.